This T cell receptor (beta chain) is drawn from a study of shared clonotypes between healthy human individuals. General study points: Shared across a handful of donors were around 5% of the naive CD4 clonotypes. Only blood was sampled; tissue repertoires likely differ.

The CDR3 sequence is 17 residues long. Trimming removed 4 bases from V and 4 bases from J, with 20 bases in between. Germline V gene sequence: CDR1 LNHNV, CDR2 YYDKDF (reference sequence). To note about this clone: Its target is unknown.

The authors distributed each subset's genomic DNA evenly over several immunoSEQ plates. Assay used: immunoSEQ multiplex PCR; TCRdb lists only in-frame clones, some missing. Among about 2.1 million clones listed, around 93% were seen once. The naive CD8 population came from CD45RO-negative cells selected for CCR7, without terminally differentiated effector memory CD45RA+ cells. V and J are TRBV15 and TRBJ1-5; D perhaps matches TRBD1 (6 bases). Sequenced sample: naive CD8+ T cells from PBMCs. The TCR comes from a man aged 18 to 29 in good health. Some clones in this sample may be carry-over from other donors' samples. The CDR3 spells CATSMGSPGDFNQPQHF. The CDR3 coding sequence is TGTGCCACCAGCATGGGGTCTCCAGGGGATTTTAATCAGCCCCAGCATTTT.